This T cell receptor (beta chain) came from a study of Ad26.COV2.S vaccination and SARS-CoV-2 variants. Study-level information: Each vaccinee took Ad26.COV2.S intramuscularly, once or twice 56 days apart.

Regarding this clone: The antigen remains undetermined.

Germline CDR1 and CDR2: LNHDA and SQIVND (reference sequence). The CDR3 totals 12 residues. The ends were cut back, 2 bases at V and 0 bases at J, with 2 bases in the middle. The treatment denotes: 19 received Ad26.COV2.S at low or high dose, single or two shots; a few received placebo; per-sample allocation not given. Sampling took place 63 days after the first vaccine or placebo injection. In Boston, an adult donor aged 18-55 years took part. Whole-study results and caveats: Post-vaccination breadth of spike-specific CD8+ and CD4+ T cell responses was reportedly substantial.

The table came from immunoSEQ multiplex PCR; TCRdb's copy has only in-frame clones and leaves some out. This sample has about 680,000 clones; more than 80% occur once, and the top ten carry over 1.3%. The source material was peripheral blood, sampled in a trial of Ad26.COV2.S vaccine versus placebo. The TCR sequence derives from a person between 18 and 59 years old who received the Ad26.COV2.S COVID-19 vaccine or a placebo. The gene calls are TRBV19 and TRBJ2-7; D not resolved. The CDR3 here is CASSISSYEQYF. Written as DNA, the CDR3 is TGTGCCAGTAGTATAAGCTCCTACGAGCAGTACTTC.